This TCR beta chain was retrieved from a study of post-analysis software for immune sequencing data. About the research overall: Some patients lacked subtype; others had relapsing-remitting, secondary progressive or progressive-relapsing disease. Overall study findings and caveats: Same-batch preparations were strongly co-clustered by F measure. Comparison of patients with controls showed a handful of TRBV segments more frequent in patients, TRBV5-6, TRBV5-1 and TRBV20-1 among them.

The germline CDR1 and CDR2 sequences are MNHEY and SMNVEV (reference sequence). V lost 2 bases and J lost 2, with 8 bases in between. The CDR3 covers 14 residues. TCR beta libraries were prepared from cDNA with unique molecular identifiers. The authors obtained roughly 500,000 cDNA molecules from roughly 1 to 10 million T cells. Each CDR3 protein is one row after TCRdb ran MiXCR on the PCR reads. The data contain about 560,000 distinct CDR3 sequences, 44% of them singletons. This clonotype was seen more than once but under ten times. What it binds is unknown. Sequencing was carried out using blood. The clonotype was recovered from a girl aged 5-17 years with multiple sclerosis. The chain joins TRBV27 to TRBJ2-3; D gene ambiguous. CDR3 protein: CASSLIGITDTQYF. The DNA of the CDR3 is TGTGCCAGCAGTTTAATAGGAATCACAGATACGCAGTATTTT.